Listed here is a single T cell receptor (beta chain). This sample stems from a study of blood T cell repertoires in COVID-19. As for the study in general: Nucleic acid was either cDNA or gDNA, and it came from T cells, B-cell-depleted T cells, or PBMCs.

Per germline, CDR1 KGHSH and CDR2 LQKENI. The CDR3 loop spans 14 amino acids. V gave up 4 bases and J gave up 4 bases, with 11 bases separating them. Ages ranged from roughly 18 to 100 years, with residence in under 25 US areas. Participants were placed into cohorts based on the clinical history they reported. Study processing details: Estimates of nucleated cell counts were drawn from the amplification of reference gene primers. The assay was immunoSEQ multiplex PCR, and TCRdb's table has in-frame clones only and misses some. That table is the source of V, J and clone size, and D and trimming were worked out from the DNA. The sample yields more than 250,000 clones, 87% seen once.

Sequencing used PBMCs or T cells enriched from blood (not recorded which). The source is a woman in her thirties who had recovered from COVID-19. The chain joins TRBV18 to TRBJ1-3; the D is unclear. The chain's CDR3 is CASSRREAGNTIYF. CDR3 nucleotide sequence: TGTGCCAGCTCACGGAGGGAAGCGGGAAACACCATATATTTT. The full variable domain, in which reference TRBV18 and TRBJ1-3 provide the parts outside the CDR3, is NAGVMQNPRHLVRRRGQEARLRCSPMKGHSHVYWYRQLPEEGLKFMVYLQKENIIDESGMPKERFSAEFPKEGPSILRIQQVVRGDSAAYFCASSRREAGNTIYFGEGSWLTVV.